This T cell receptor (beta chain) was sequenced in a study of cytomegalovirus exposure and HLA in healthy donors. On the study more broadly: Among the 300 to 450 genotyped donors, around 85% were placed in the Caucasian-associated ancestry cluster.

This clone was detected a few times. In germline, CDR1 is SGHTA, CDR2 FQGTGA. The CDR3 consists of 17 residues. Trimming removed 5 bases from V and 1 base from J; junction bases left unmatched: 8. The PCR had 60 Vbeta and 13 Jbeta primers. Data came from immunoSEQ multiplex PCR; TCRdb stores just in-frame clones and leaves some out. Of 95,000 to 150,000 clones in the sample, approximately 80% are singletons; the top ten hold 0.24%. The clonotype originates from a man aged 50 to 60 in good health and CMV-seronegative. The chain combines TRBV7-3 with TRBJ2-6; TRBD1 agrees at 7 bases. Sequencing was carried out using PBMCs. The CDR3 DNA follows: TGTGCCAGCAGCCCAGACAGGGTAGGGTCTGGGGCCAACGTCCTGACTTTC. Encoded protein: CASSPDRVGSGANVLTF.